This T cell receptor (beta chain) was sequenced during a study of breast tumors, draining lymph nodes, adjacent tissues. Study-level points and caveats: Tumor repertoires ranked between lymph nodes and nontumor tissue in diversity, with V and J gene preferences.

Germline-derived CDR1 and CDR2 are DFQATT and SNEGSKA (reference sequence). This CDR3 region has 14 residues. V lost 5 bases to trimming and J lost 7 bases; unmatched junction nucleotides: 8. TCRdb redid the calling of the multiplex PCR reads with MiXCR, one entry per CDR3 protein. The repertoire holds approximately 180,000 distinct CDR3 sequences, with 30% to 40% as singletons. This clonotype came up a few times. Its antigen is unknown. The lymph nodes were axillary draining lymph nodes from breast cancer patients. The rearrangement uses TRBV20-1 and TRBJ1-6; 7 nucleotides agree with TRBD1. The origin of this receptor is a female donor with breast cancer. Some clones in this sample may be carry-over from other donors' samples. What was sequenced was axillary lymph node tissue. In nucleotides, the CDR3 is TGCAGTGCTGGTGGGGACAGTCGCAATTCACCCCTCCACTTT. This sequence encodes CSAGGDSRNSPLHF.